Listed below are T cell receptor beta chains from one sample, sequenced in a study of Ad26.COV2.S vaccination and SARS-CoV-2 variants. Only in-frame clones appear in the TCRdb table, and some are missing; sequencing was by immunoSEQ multiplex PCR. Of hundreds of thousands of clones in the sample, roughly 90% were seen once. Source: peripheral blood, taken in a trial of Ad26.COV2.S vaccine versus placebo. The receptors shown here come from a person aged 18 to 65 who received the Ad26.COV2.S COVID-19 vaccine or a placebo. Both conserved end residues are part of each CDR3. D genes are given only for firm matches. For some rows the clone size is stated as once, few or many, or as a class when expanded; others skip it.

length,size,J,V,D,CDR3,DNA
14,.,TRBJ2-7,TRBV7-9,TRBD1,CASSGTGVSYEQYF,TGTGCCAGCAGCGGGACAGGAGTGTCCTACGAGCAGTACTTC
12,.,TRBJ1-1,TRBV12-3/TRBV12-4,.,CASSPLYTEAFF,TGTGCCAGCAGTCCCCTGTACACTGAAGCTTTCTTT
13,once,TRBJ1-6,TRBV7-2,.,CASSRQANSPLHF,TGTGCCAGCAGTCGACAGGCGAATTCACCCCTCCACTTT
14,few,TRBJ1-4,TRBV7-9,TRBD1,CASSPGQVNEKLFF,TGTGCCAGCAGCCCGGGACAGGTGAATGAAAAACTGTTTTTT
15,.,TRBJ1-6,TRBV3-1/TRBV3-2,TRBD1,CASSQGGGNNSPLHF,TGTGCCAGCAGCCAAGGAGGGGGCAATAATTCACCCCTCCACTTT
14,.,TRBJ1-5,TRBV27,.,CASSFRDGNQPQHF,TGTGCCAGCAGTTTCAGGGACGGCAATCAGCCCCAGCATTTT
17,.,TRBJ1-6,TRBV25-1,TRBD1,CASTRSLATGGHSPLHF,TGTGCCAGCACTCGAAGCTTAGCGACAGGGGGTCATTCACCCCTCCACTTT
15,.,TRBJ2-7,TRBV7-9,TRBD2,CASSLDLAGPYEQYF,TGTGCCAGCAGCTTAGACCTAGCGGGGCCCTACGAGCAGTACTTC
15,.,TRBJ1-1,TRBV3-1/TRBV3-2,.,CASSFPGGGFTEAFF,TGTGCCAGCAGCTTCCCCGGAGGGGGGTTCACTGAAGCTTTCTTT
13,.,TRBJ1-2,TRBV3-1/TRBV3-2,.,CASSQEVGRGYTF,TGTGCCAGCAGCCAAGAGGTAGGGCGCGGCTACACCTTC
15,once,TRBJ1-5,TRBV2,.,CASSLVGVSNQPQHF,TGTGCCAGCAGCTTAGTAGGGGTTAGCAATCAGCCCCAGCATTTT
16,.,TRBJ1-4,TRBV5-4,TRBD1,CASSLGTGENNEKLFF,TGTGCCAGCAGCCTAGGGACAGGCGAAAATAATGAAAAACTGTTTTTT
15,.,TRBJ2-7,TRBV19,.,CASSPGPRSYYEQYF,TGTGCCAGTAGTCCGGGCCCCCGGAGCTACTACGAGCAGTACTTC
13,.,TRBJ2-7,TRBV9,.,CASSVGTANEQYF,TGTGCCAGCAGCGTAGGGACGGCTAACGAGCAGTACTTC
16,.,TRBJ2-2,TRBV19,.,CASSIAQRTQAGELFF,TGTGCCAGTAGTATAGCCCAAAGGACGCAGGCCGGGGAGCTGTTTTTT
14,.,TRBJ2-2,TRBV18,.,CASSPPPSPGELFF,TGTGCCAGCTCACCACCGCCATCCCCCGGGGAGCTGTTTTTT
15,.,TRBJ2-3,TRBV3-1/TRBV3-2,TRBD1,CASSQVQGATDTQYF,TGTGCCAGCAGCCAAGTACAGGGGGCCACAGATACGCAGTATTTT
15,.,TRBJ2-3,TRBV5-6,TRBD1,CASSLGWTGPDTQYF,TGTGCCAGCAGCTTGGGGTGGACAGGGCCAGATACGCAGTATTTT
14,.,TRBJ2-1,TRBV5-4,.,CASSPGAGYNEQFF,TGTGCCAGCAGCCCCGGGGCAGGGTACAATGAGCAGTTCTTC
15,.,TRBJ2-1,TRBV3-1/TRBV3-2,.,CASSQSPGRGNEQFF,TGTGCCAGCAGCCAATCCCCCGGGCGAGGGAATGAGCAGTTCTTC
15,.,TRBJ2-3,TRBV11-2,.,CASSLNGDSTDTQYF,TGTGCCAGCAGCTTAAATGGGGACAGCACAGATACGCAGTATTTT
12,.,TRBJ2-3,TRBV6-6,.,CASSPLADTQYF,TGTGCCAGCAGTCCCCTAGCAGATACGCAGTATTTT
14,.,TRBJ1-1,TRBV7-9,.,CASSLYGLTTEAFF,TGTGCCAGCAGCTTATATGGGTTGACCACTGAAGCTTTCTTT
15,.,TRBJ1-2,TRBV18,.,CASSPEADSNYGYTF,TGTGCCAGCTCACCAGAAGCCGACTCGAACTATGGCTACACCTTC
14,.,TRBJ1-1,TRBV6-5,.,CASVPQRKNTEAFF,TGTGCCAGCGTGCCACAGCGGAAGAACACTGAAGCTTTCTTT
13,once,TRBJ2-1,TRBV24-1,TRBD2,CATSDGAGAWQFF,TGTGCCACCAGTGATGGGGCGGGAGCTTGGCAGTTCTTC
14,.,TRBJ2-2,TRBV9,.,CASSVTGNTGELFF,TGTGCCAGCAGCGTCACAGGGAACACCGGGGAGCTGTTTTTT
16,.,TRBJ2-2,TRBV6-6,.,CASSYKATANTGELFF,TGTGCCAGCAGTTACAAAGCGACTGCGAACACCGGGGAGCTGTTTTTT
15,.,TRBJ2-2,TRBV5-8,.,CASSFHSGVNRELFF,TGTGCCAGCAGCTTCCACAGTGGGGTAAACCGGGAGCTGTTTTTT
15,.,TRBJ2-3,TRBV6-2/TRBV6-3,.,CASSYGGTSTDTQYF,TGTGCCAGCAGTTATGGGGGCACTAGCACAGATACGCAGTATTTT
14,.,TRBJ1-1,TRBV6-6,.,CASSYSTGGGEAFF,TGTGCCAGCAGTTACTCGACTGGAGGGGGTGAAGCTTTCTTT
15,.,TRBJ1-5,TRBV7-2,TRBD1,CASSQTGVSNQPQHF,TGTGCCAGCAGCCAGACAGGGGTTAGCAATCAGCCCCAGCATTTT
14,.,TRBJ2-1,TRBV5-1,.,CASSPVSAYNEQFF,TGCGCCAGCAGCCCCGTAAGTGCGTACAATGAGCAGTTCTTC
13,.,TRBJ2-5,TRBV15,.,CATSPRYQETQYF,TGTGCCACCAGCCCCCGGTACCAAGAGACCCAGTACTTC
13,few,TRBJ1-2,TRBV6-5,TRBD1,CASPGTGSYGYTF,TGTGCCAGTCCTGGGACAGGTTCCTATGGCTACACCTTC
12,.,TRBJ1-2,TRBV5-1,.,CASSLEGNGYTF,TGCGCCAGCAGCTTGGAAGGGAATGGCTACACCTTC
16,.,TRBJ2-3,TRBV4-3,TRBD2,CASSQLSGGGSDTQYF,TGCGCCAGCAGCCAGCTTAGCGGGGGTGGATCAGATACGCAGTATTTT
14,.,TRBJ2-1,TRBV5-4,TRBD2,CASSSPTSHDEQFF,TGTGCCAGCAGCTCCCCGACTAGCCACGATGAGCAGTTCTTC
15,.,TRBJ2-7,TRBV10-2,.,CASSEYGGFSYEQYF,TGCGCCAGCAGTGAGTACGGGGGCTTCTCCTACGAGCAGTACTTC
16,.,TRBJ2-3,TRBV19,TRBD2,CASSIEASGAGGTQYF,TGTGCCAGTAGTATAGAAGCTAGCGGCGCCGGAGGTACGCAGTATTTT
14,.,TRBJ2-1,TRBV6-2/TRBV6-3,.,CASSYSPTINEQFF,TGTGCCAGCAGTTACTCACCTACGATCAATGAGCAGTTCTTC
14,.,TRBJ2-4,TRBV2,.,CASSDAVAKNIQYF,TGTGCCAGCAGTGATGCTGTAGCCAAAAACATTCAGTACTTC
16,.,TRBJ2-7,TRBV6-5,.,CASSFQGRAASYEQYF,TGTGCCAGCAGTTTCCAGGGCAGGGCGGCTTCCTACGAGCAGTACTTC
15,once,TRBJ2-3,TRBV19,TRBD1,CASSPGQGVPDTQYF,TGTGCCAGTAGTCCAGGACAGGGAGTCCCAGATACGCAGTATTTT
15,.,TRBJ2-1,TRBV15,.,CATSRDVIATPQQFF,TGTGCCACCAGCAGAGATGTGATAGCCACACCCCAGCAGTTCTTC
14,.,TRBJ2-2,TRBV19,.,CASSRDGNTGELFF,TGTGCCAGTAGTAGAGACGGGAACACCGGGGAGCTGTTTTTT
14,.,TRBJ2-7,TRBV10-2,.,CASSDDGGTYEQYF,TGCGCCAGCAGTGACGATGGCGGAACCTACGAGCAGTACTTC
15,.,TRBJ2-2,TRBV6-5,TRBD1,CASVPGTGNTGELFF,TGTGCCAGCGTGCCCGGGACAGGCAACACCGGGGAGCTGTTTTTT